Each of the 12 T cell receptor beta chains below was sequenced from the same sample in a study of T-cell reconstitution after alpha-beta-depleted transplantation in children (TCRdb year 2016). To prepare the library, PCR was applied. This sample was sequenced with an Illumina HiSeq 2500. To normalize quantification of the TCRbeta repertoire, the TCR libraries were built with molecular barcoding that relied on unique molecular identifiers. TCRdb reran the public reads through fastp at Q25 and MiXCR, keeping productive beta chains. One record per CDR3 amino acid sequence lists the most common genes and DNA. In this sample the table shows around 340,000 distinct CDR3 sequences, 13% of which occur a single time. The ten largest make up approximately 4.3% of the sample. Sequences were derived from PBMCs, sampled from the stem cell graft. The receptors originated from a human donor who donated a stem cell graft to a child with Fanconi anemia.

This clonotype showed up just a few times. V and J are TRBV20-1 and TRBJ2-7, with D hard to call. The germline CDR1 and CDR2 sequences are DFQATT and SNEGSKA (reference sequence). The CDR3 has 10 residues. Deletions cut 5 bases from V and 5 bases from J, with 7 bases between. CDR3 residues: CSASDHEQYF. The CDR3 DNA sequence: TGCAGTGCTTCTGACCACGAGCAGTACTTC.

This clonotype was recorded a few times. At one boundary the junction diverges from the germline segment, which might be a read error. The genes are TRBV6-1 and TRBJ2-3; D possibly matches TRBD1 or TRBD2 (6 bases each). CDR1 MNHNS and CDR2 SASEGT come from the germline V gene. The CDR3 length is 8 residues. The CDR3 reads CASAGHFF. The CDR3 DNA reads TGTGCCAGCGCGGGACATTTTTTT.

The J gene is TRBJ2-3, the V gene TRBV20-1, with 12 positions matching TRBD2. The J segment lost 1 base and the V segment lost 3 bases, leaving 5 bases of the junction unmatched. Germline V CDR1 and CDR2: DFQATT, SNEGSKA (reference sequence). There are 16 residues in the CDR3. CDR3 loop: CSASPRLAGGTDTQYF. Written as DNA, the CDR3 is TGCAGTGCTAGCCCCCGACTAGCGGGGGGCACAGATACGCAGTATTTT.

This clonotype has at least ten counts. The chain has TRBV2 and TRBJ1-6, with D unclear. The V and J ends lost 9 bases and 0 bases respectively, with 9 bases between them. Germline-derived CDR1 and CDR2 are SNHLY and FYNNEI. The CDR3 consists of 14 residues. CDR3 protein: CASGDSSYNSPLHF. The CDR3 region has the DNA TGTGCCAGTGGGGATAGCTCCTATAATTCACCCCTCCACTTT.

This clonotype was recorded only once. The V and J genes are TRBV5-6 and TRBJ1-1; a weak D match, TRBD1 (6 bases). Germline assignment: CDR1 SGHDT and CDR2 YYEEEE. The CDR3 covers 15 residues. V lost 3 bases to trimming and J lost 2 bases, with 14 bases between them. For the CDR3, the DNA is TGTGCCAGCAGCTCCGGTGGGGGACATAACACTGAAGCTTTCTTT. Its translation is CASSSGGGHNTEAFF.

The rearrangement uses TRBV3-1 and TRBJ2-3; 9 bases match TRBD1. CDR3 length equals 15 residues. With 2 bases clipped from V and 2 bases from J, the junction kept 2 bases outside the gene matches. CDR1 is LGHDT, CDR2 YNNKEL, per germline (reference sequence). The CDR3 DNA follows: TGTGCCAGCAGCCAAAGGACAGGGGACACAGATACGCAGTATTTT. Its protein is CASSQRTGDTDTQYF.

There are a few counts of this clonotype. V gene TRBV15 combines with J gene TRBJ2-1; no clear D. The ends were cut back, 5 bases at V and 2 bases at J, with 13 bases in the middle. This CDR3 has 15 residues. Germline V gives CDR1 LNHNV, CDR2 YYDKDF (reference sequence). CDR3 amino acids: CATSFGPLAYNEQFF. For the CDR3, the DNA is TGTGCCACCAGCTTCGGGCCACTTGCCTACAATGAGCAGTTCTTC.

This clonotype was detected many times. This chain links TRBV19 with TRBJ2-2; the D is unclear. CDR1 and CDR2 from the germline V gene are LNHDA and SQIVND (reference sequence). The germline V and J ends were trimmed by 7 bases and 7 bases, with 13 bases remaining between them. The CDR3 spans 13 residues. CDR3 coding DNA: TGTGCCAGTAATGGTATTATAAGCGGGGAGCTGTTTTTT. Amino acid sequence: CASNGIISGELFF.

The rearrangement links TRBV7-9 to TRBJ2-5; D is perhaps TRBD2 (5 bases). Germline CDR1 reads SEHNR; CDR2 reads FQNEAQ (reference sequence). V lost 8 bases to trimming and J lost 1 base, with 14 bases between them. CDR3 length equals 14 residues. In DNA form, the CDR3 reads TGTGCCAGCCAGGCTAGCCCTACCCAAGAGACCCAGTACTTC. This sequence encodes CASQASPTQETQYF.

The V gene is TRBV15, the J gene TRBJ2-3, with unresolved D. V dropped 0 bases and J dropped 6 bases, with 13 bases sitting between them. The CDR3 is 15 residues long. The V gene's germline CDR1 is LNHNV and CDR2 YYDKDF (reference sequence). The CDR3 DNA sequence: TGTGCCACCAGCAGAGATCTTGGGTTCGGGGATACGCAGTATTTT. Translating it yields CATSRDLGFGDTQYF.

This clonotype was counted a few times. V usage is TRBV7-2 and J usage is TRBJ2-1; a possible D gene is TRBD2 (7 bases). Germline-derived CDR1 and CDR2 are SGHTA and FQGNSA. This CDR3 spans 16 amino acids. V was trimmed by 5 bases and J by 0 bases, leaving 14 bases between them. The CDR3 DNA reads as TGTGCCAGCAGCCGGGGGGCGGGGAGCTCCTACAATGAGCAGTTCTTC. Its translation is CASSRGAGSSYNEQFF.

The chain couples TRBV5-6 to TRBJ1-1; D unresolved. Germline V gives CDR1 SGHDT, CDR2 YYEEEE. There are 15 residues in the CDR3. V was pared by 4 bases and J by 1 base, with 14 bases between. This chain's CDR3 is CASSPPRRPNTEAFF. CDR3 DNA sequence: TGTGCCAGCAGCCCTCCAAGACGACCGAACACTGAAGCTTTCTTT.